This TCR beta chain was obtained from a study of T cell responses to AZD1222 COVID-19 vaccine. The repertoire was sequenced with immunoSEQ multiplex PCR; TCRdb's copy has only in-frame clones and lacks some. The data hold about 190,000 clones, with about nine tenths observed a single time. This clone appeared once. Source: peripheral blood, taken on day 0 of AZD1222 vaccination. This sequence was found in an adult in good health.

In DNA form, the CDR3 reads TGTGCCAGTAGTATTATAGGAGCAGGGGGAGAAACTAATGAAAAACTGTTTTTT. Amino acids: CASSIIGAGGETNEKLFF. J is TRBJ1-4 and V is TRBV19, with TRBD1 matching over 7 bases. The germline V gene has CDR1 LNHDA and CDR2 SQIVND (reference sequence). The ends lost 3 bases at V and 1 base at J; junction bases unmatched: 11. The CDR3 loop spans 18 amino acids.